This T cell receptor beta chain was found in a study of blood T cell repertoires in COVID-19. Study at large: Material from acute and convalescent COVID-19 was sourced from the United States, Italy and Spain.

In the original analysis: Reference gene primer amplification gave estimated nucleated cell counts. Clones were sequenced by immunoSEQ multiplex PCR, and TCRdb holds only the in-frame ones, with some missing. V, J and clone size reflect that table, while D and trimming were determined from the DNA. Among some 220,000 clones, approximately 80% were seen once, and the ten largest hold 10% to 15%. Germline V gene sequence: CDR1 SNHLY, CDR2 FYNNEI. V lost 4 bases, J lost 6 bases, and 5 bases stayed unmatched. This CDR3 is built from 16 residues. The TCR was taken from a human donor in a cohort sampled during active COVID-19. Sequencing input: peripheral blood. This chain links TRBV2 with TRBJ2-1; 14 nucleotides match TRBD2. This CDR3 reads CASSGPGLAGANEQFF. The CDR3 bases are TGTGCCAGCAGTGGACCGGGACTAGCGGGAGCCAATGAGCAGTTCTTC.